This T cell receptor beta chain came from a study of shared clonotypes between healthy human individuals. Study background: A donor's plate count was three for CD4 naive and three for CD4 memory; CD8 naive had two and CD8 memory one.

A deep-level run was used for the assay. Measured with immunoSEQ multiplex PCR; TCRdb has only the in-frame clones, and not every one. The sample consists of some 650,000 clones, 97% of them appearing once. Per the germline V gene, CDR1 is SEHNR and CDR2 is FQNEAQ (reference sequence). With 7 bases clipped from V and 3 bases from J, the junction kept 6 bases outside the gene matches. The CDR3 runs to 14 residues. The split of CD4+ cells yielded CD45RA+ naive and CD45RA-negative memory subsets. The chain joins TRBV7-9 to TRBJ1-2, with 9 bases fitting TRBD1. This TCR derives from a woman aged 25 to 39 in good health. The sequenced sample consisted of naive CD4+ T cells sorted from blood. Documented subset: CD45RA+ positively selected. The CDR3 coding sequence is TGTGCCAGCACCCAACAGGGGGCGGACTATGGCTACACCTTC. It is translated as CASTQQGADYGYTF.